These 32 T cell receptor beta chains originate from one sample sequenced in a study of blood T cells in healthy people across ages (dated by TCRdb to the mid-2010s). Receptor amplification or capture employed 5' RACE. These reads were obtained on an Illumina HiSeq 2500. A second PCR of about 7 to 12 cycles was run with a J-beta primer mix and a sample-barcoded 5' primer. TCRdb trimmed the raw reads at Q25, called clones with MiXCR and kept productive beta chains. Each CDR3 protein gets just one entry, which takes the most common genes and DNA from the rows behind it. The sample table lists hundreds of thousands of distinct CDR3 sequences, approximately 30% of them with a count of one. The top ten hold approximately 15% of the sample. Material: blood. These receptors all come from an elderly woman in good health.

This clonotype was recorded many times. The chain couples TRBV6-5 to TRBJ2-7; D is undetermined. Trimming shortened V by 7 bases and J by 0 bases, and 10 bases separated the two germline ends. CDR3 length: 13 residues. Germline values: CDR1 MNHEY, CDR2 SVGAGI. CDR3 region: CASNGFRSYEQYF. CDR3 nucleotide sequence: TGTGCCAGCAACGGGTTTCGCTCCTACGAGCAGTACTTC.

This clonotype was recorded a few times. CDR3 DNA sequence: TGTGCCAGCAGCCGCGGGACAAACTTTTACAATGAGCAGTACTTC. Its protein product is CASSRGTNFYNEQYF. V and J are TRBV7-9 and TRBJ2-7; TRBD1 or TRBD2 may be the D gene (6 bases each). The CDR3 extends over 15 amino acids. V shed 5 bases and J shed 7 bases, with 21 bases lying between them. CDR1 SEHNR and CDR2 FQNEAQ come from the germline V gene (reference sequence).

This clonotype appeared many times. The rearrangement links TRBV7-3 to TRBJ1-2, with D possibly matching TRBD1 (6 bases). In germline, CDR1 is SGHTA, CDR2 FQGTGA. The CDR3 runs to 15 residues. Trimming pared 0 bases from V and 5 bases from J, leaving 13 bases between. The CDR3: CASSLTRTDSYGYTF. DNA for the CDR3: TGTGCCAGCAGCTTAACGAGGACAGACTCGTATGGCTACACCTTC.

V usage is TRBV7-8 and J usage is TRBJ2-3; unclear D gene. CDR1 and CDR2 (germline): SGHVS, FQNEAQ. The V end was cut by 5 bases, the J end by 2 bases, with 11 bases between. This CDR3 has 14 amino acids. DNA of the CDR3: TGTGCCAGCAGCCCGAAATGGGTCACAGATACGCAGTATTTT. Its translation: CASSPKWVTDTQYF.

This clonotype has only a few counts. The rearrangement joins TRBV7-9 to TRBJ2-3; no clear D. The CDR3 covers 15 residues. Trimming shortened V by 5 bases and J by 0 bases, and 12 bases separated the two germline ends. The germline V gene encodes CDR1 SEHNR and CDR2 FQNEAQ (reference sequence). The CDR3 here is CASSLTSQSTDTQYF. For the CDR3, the DNA is TGTGCCAGCAGCCTCACTTCCCAAAGCACAGATACGCAGTATTTT. Full variable domain (outside the CDR3, taken from reference TRBV7-9 and TRBJ2-3): DTGVSQNPRHKITKRGQNVTFRCDPISEHNRLYWYRQTLGQGPEFLTYFQNEAQLEKSRLLSDRFSAERPKGSFSTLEIQRTEQGDSAMYLCASSLTSQSTDTQYFGPGTRLTVL.

This clonotype showed up many times. V and J are TRBV19 and TRBJ2-1, with TRBD2 matching over 7 bases. The CDR3 is 16 residues long. The trim removed 6 bases at V and 2 bases at J, leaving 10 bases unmatched. Germline V lookup: CDR1 LNHDA, CDR2 SQIVND (reference sequence). The CDR3 nucleotides read TGTGCCAGTAGCCGGCAGTGGGGGGGAGCCTACAATGAGCAGTTCTTC. This encodes CASSRQWGGAYNEQFF.

The chain uses TRBV12-3 or TRBV12-4 and TRBJ1-6; D remains unclear. V gave up 1 base and J gave up 18 bases, with 13 bases separating them. The CDR3 is 12 amino acids. Here the CDR3 DNA reads TGTGCCAGCAGTTTAGGGGGAACCGCGACCCACTTT. The encoded protein is CASSLGGTATHF.

The CDR3 here is CASSLGAQGTDTQYF. In nucleotides, the CDR3 is TGTGCCAGCAGTTTAGGCGCCCAGGGCACAGATACGCAGTATTTT. This chain links TRBV28 with TRBJ2-3; D uncertain. There are 15 residues in the CDR3. The V gene lost 2 bases and the J gene lost 1 base, with 10 bases spanning the gap. CDR1 is MDHEN, CDR2 SYDVKM, per germline.

In its sample, this clonotype was seen many times. V is TRBV10-3 and J is TRBJ2-5; unclear D gene. The V end lost 0 bases, the J end lost 2 bases, and 7 bases lay between the germline ends. This CDR3 is built from 14 residues. Germline CDR1 ENHRY, CDR2 SYGVKD. In DNA form, the CDR3 reads TGTGCCATCAGTGAGTCGGCCAGGCAAGAGACCCAGTACTTC. This sequence encodes CAISESARQETQYF.

In its sample, this clonotype was seen many times. This chain links TRBV4-3 with TRBJ2-1; TRBD2 agrees at 8 bases. Germline CDR1 reads LGHNA; CDR2 reads YSLEER. V shed 2 bases and J 8 bases; nucleotides not matched to a gene: 5. This CDR3 is 14 amino acids long. CDR3: CASSQTGAGDEQFF. For the CDR3, the DNA is TGCGCCAGCAGCCAAACGGGAGCGGGGGATGAGCAGTTCTTC.

This clonotype occurred many times. This sequence joins TRBV7-2 and TRBJ1-6; unclear D gene. V lost 7 bases, J lost 6 bases, and 13 bases lay in between. CDR3 size: 14 residues. The germline CDR1 and CDR2 sequences are SGHTA and FQGNSA. CDR3 sequence (DNA): TGTGCCAGCAACATCGGACTATCTAATTCACCCCTCCACTTT. Amino acids: CASNIGLSNSPLHF.

This chain joins TRBV2 and TRBJ2-1; TRBD1 or TRBD2 may be the D gene (5 bases each). Germline V lookup: CDR1 SNHLY, CDR2 FYNNEI. The CDR3 loop spans 17 amino acids. Trimming removed 1 base at V and 0 bases at J, with 13 bases between. In DNA form, the CDR3 reads TGTGCCAGCAGTGAAGGGCGACAGCGGAGCTCCTACAATGAGCAGTTCTTC. The encoded protein is CASSEGRQRSSYNEQFF.

The sample holds many counts of this clonotype. The J gene is TRBJ2-1, the V gene TRBV28; the D gene is possibly TRBD1 (6 bases). V was cut by 0 bases and J by 4 bases, with 10 bases left in between. This CDR3 has 15 amino acids. Germline CDR1 reads MDHEN; CDR2 reads SYDVKM. CDR3 DNA: TGTGCCAGCAGTTTATGGGGGGCCGCGTACAATGAGCAGTTCTTC. It specifies CASSLWGAAYNEQFF. The complete variable domain, with remaining parts taken from reference TRBV28 and TRBJ2-1, reads DVKVTQSSRYLVKRTGEKVFLECVQDMDHENMFWYRQDPGLGLRLIYFSYDVKMKEKGDIPEGYSVSREKKERFSLILESASTNQTSMYLCASSLWGAAYNEQFFGPGTRLTVL.

This clonotype was seen a single time. The chain links TRBV10-3 to TRBJ2-1, with 8 bases aligning to TRBD1. Trimming cost V 0 bases and J 7 bases; bases outside gene matches: 2. Germline CDR1 is ENHRY and CDR2 is SYGVKD. This CDR3 spans 14 amino acids. The DNA for the CDR3 is TGTGCCATCAGTGAGTCCAGACAGGGGAATGAGCAGTTCTTC. This encodes CAISESRQGNEQFF.

At least ten counts were recorded for this clonotype. The genes are TRBV5-1 and TRBJ2-3; TRBD2 matches at 11 bases. Per germline, CDR1 SGHRS and CDR2 YFSETQ. V lost 3 bases, J lost 0 bases, and 12 bases stayed unmatched. The CDR3 is 19 residues long. CDR3 amino acids: CASSSRGLAGGLSTDTQYF. The DNA of the CDR3 is TGCGCCAGCAGCTCCCGGGGCTTAGCGGGGGGGCTTAGCACAGATACGCAGTATTTT.

Many counts were recorded for this clonotype. The CDR3 DNA reads as TGTGCCTGGAGCTCCGGGAGCTCAGAGACCCAGTACTTC. As protein: CAWSSGSSETQYF. The chain recombines TRBV30 with TRBJ2-5; weak D call: TRBD2 (6 bases). V was clipped by 3 bases and J by 4 bases, with 12 bases between them. Germline V gene data show CDR1 as GTSNPN and CDR2 as SVGIG (reference sequence). The CDR3 covers 13 residues.

V and J are TRBV6-2 or TRBV6-3 and TRBJ1-1; the D gene is possibly TRBD1 (6 bases). The CDR3 spans 14 residues. Trimming took 4 bases from V and 8 from J, leaving 17 bases between them. CDR1 and CDR2 from the germline V gene are MNHEY and SVGEGT. Here the CDR3 reads CASSSPIDRTEAFF. CDR3 in DNA: TGTGCCAGCAGTTCGCCCATCGACAGGACCGAAGCTTTCTTT.

In its sample, this clonotype was seen many times. This sequence joins TRBV5-5 and TRBJ2-3, with D possibly TRBD1 on 6 matching bases. The CDR3 runs 16 residues. The germline V gene has CDR1 SGHKS and CDR2 YYEKEE (reference sequence). Trimming took off 3 bases at V and 4 bases at J, with 18 bases between the two ends. The CDR3 loop reads CASSWGTRGRADTQYF. The CDR3 DNA is TGTGCCAGCAGCTGGGGAACCAGGGGCAGGGCAGATACGCAGTATTTT.

The chain joins TRBV20-1 to TRBJ2-7, with D perhaps TRBD1 or TRBD2 (5 bases each). The V gene lost 3 bases and the J gene lost 0 bases, with 9 bases spanning the gap. Germline assignment: CDR1 DFQATT and CDR2 SNEGSKA (reference sequence). CDR3 length equals 13 residues. The CDR3, as DNA: TGCAGTGCTAGGACAGACTACTCCTACGAGCAGTACTTC. Translating it yields CSARTDYSYEQYF.

This chain joins TRBV5-1 and TRBJ1-2, with D possibly being TRBD1 (5 bases). V gave up 7 bases and J gave up 6 bases, with 10 bases separating them. Looked up from germline, CDR1 is SGHRS and CDR2 is YFSETQ. The CDR3 spans 11 residues. CDR3: CASGGDDGYTF. CDR3 DNA sequence: TGCGCCAGCGGAGGGGACGATGGCTACACCTTC. Full variable domain (outside the CDR3, taken from reference TRBV5-1 and TRBJ1-2): KAGVTQTPRYLIKTRGQQVTLSCSPISGHRSVSWYQQTPGQGLQFLFEYFSETQRNKGNFPGRFSGRQFSNSRSEMNVSTLELGDSALYLCASGGDDGYTFGSGTRLTVV.

To note about this clonotype: Germline and junction disagree at one end, which may indicate a read error. The chain uses TRBV18 and TRBJ2-3; D not resolved. The germline V gene encodes CDR1 KGHSH and CDR2 LQKENI. The CDR3 extends over 14 amino acids. CDR3 sequence: CTSSPLKGTDTQYF. CDR3 DNA sequence: TGTACCAGCTCACCACTTAAGGGAACAGATACGCAGTATTTT.

The sample holds many counts of this clonotype. The rearrangement uses TRBV18 and TRBJ2-7, with D hard to call. This CDR3 region has 13 residues. V lost 3 bases and J 2 bases, leaving 8 bases between the germline ends. The germline CDR1 and CDR2 sequences are KGHSH and LQKENI. The CDR3 spells CASSPPITYEQYF. CDR3 sequence (DNA): TGTGCCAGCTCACCCCCGATAACCTACGAGCAGTACTTC.

The chain carries TRBV6-1 and TRBJ1-5; D unresolved. CDR3 length: 15 amino acids. Trimming took off 2 bases at V and 0 bases at J, with 8 bases between the two ends. Germline-derived CDR1 and CDR2 are MNHNS and SASEGT. The chain's CDR3 is CASSEFDYSNQPQHF. The CDR3 bases are TGTGCCAGCAGTGAATTCGACTATAGCAATCAGCCCCAGCATTTT.

The chain has TRBV7-3 and TRBJ1-6; no clear D gene. CDR1 is SGHTA and CDR2 is FQGTGA in the germline V gene. This CDR3 is 15 amino acids long. V gave up 2 bases and J gave up 3 bases, with 8 bases separating them. CDR3 in DNA: TGTGCCAGCAGCTTATCGGCCAGCTATAATTCACCCCTCCACTTT. Protein product: CASSLSASYNSPLHF.

In this sample, this clonotype turned up a few times. V usage is TRBV3-1 and J usage is TRBJ2-7; unclear D gene. Deletions cut 1 base from V and 4 bases from J, with 8 bases between. CDR1 is LGHDT and CDR2 is YNNKEL in the germline V gene (reference sequence). The CDR3 runs 13 residues. The CDR3 is CASSQGPFYEQYF. In DNA, the CDR3 is TGTGCCAGCAGCCAAGGGCCGTTTTACGAGCAGTACTTC.

V usage is TRBV7-6 and J usage is TRBJ2-3, with a weak D call TRBD2 (5 bases). CDR3 size: 13 residues. CDR1 and CDR2 (germline): SGHVS, FNYEAQ. V lost 4 bases and J 6 bases, leaving 11 bases between the germline ends. In DNA form, the CDR3 reads TGTGCCAGCAGCTACGGGGTGATGGATACGCAGTATTTT. Its protein product is CASSYGVMDTQYF.

This clonotype was detected a few times. The chain employs TRBV5-1 and TRBJ1-5, with a tentative D call TRBD1 (6 bases). The CDR3 has 13 amino acids. Germline CDR1 reads SGHRS; CDR2 reads YFSETQ. Trimming removed 3 bases from V and 6 bases from J, with 10 bases in between. The CDR3: CASSSQGGQPQHF. The CDR3 DNA sequence: TGCGCCAGCAGCTCACAGGGAGGTCAGCCCCAGCATTTT.

The table lists this clonotype with many counts. The chain carries TRBV7-2 and TRBJ1-2; D ambiguous. Germline V gives CDR1 SGHTA, CDR2 FQGNSA. CDR3 length: 15 residues. V was shortened by 1 base and J by 4 bases, with 13 bases between the two germline ends. The CDR3 spells CASSLDSPRTYGYTF. In nucleotides, the CDR3 is TGTGCCAGCAGCTTAGATTCTCCACGGACCTATGGCTACACCTTC.

Ten or more counts support this clonotype. The V gene is TRBV2, the J gene TRBJ2-1, with D perhaps TRBD2 (5 bases). The V and J ends lost 6 bases and 0 bases respectively, with 12 bases between them. The CDR3 has 15 residues. Looked up from germline, CDR1 is SNHLY and CDR2 is FYNNEI. Here the CDR3 DNA reads TGTGCCAGCAGCGCCGAGGACTCCTCCTACAATGAGCAGTTCTTC. This translates into CASSAEDSSYNEQFF.

On this clonotype: A much larger clonotype is one base distant, so this may be a read error. The genes are TRBV6-2 or TRBV6-3 and TRBJ2-7, with 10 bases matching TRBD1. This CDR3 has 14 residues. Germline CDR1 reads MNHEY; CDR2 reads SVGEGT. V shed 1 base and J 7 bases; nucleotides not matched to a gene: 4. CDR3 loop: CASSYWDRGNEQYF. In nucleotides, the CDR3 is TGTGCCAGCAGTTACTGGGACAGGGGCAATGAGCAGTACTTC.

With regard to this clonotype: Since a much larger clone is just one base distant, this may be a read error. The DNA of the CDR3 is TGTGCCAGCAGGTCCCTGGGTGGGTCCCACGAGCAGTACTTC. This sequence encodes CASRSLGGSHEQYF. This chain connects TRBV27 to TRBJ2-5; D remains unclear. The DNA end is more similar to TRBJ2-7, so the J call may be wrong. The CDR3 has 14 residues. Looked up from germline, CDR1 is MNHEY and CDR2 is SMNVEV (reference sequence).

Only a few counts were recorded for this clonotype. This rearrangement joins TRBV7-2 to TRBJ2-1, with 10 bases lining up with TRBD2. Germline V lookup: CDR1 SGHTA, CDR2 FQGNSA. The V and J ends lost 5 bases and 5 bases, in that order; junction bases with no gene match: 6. The CDR3 extends over 15 amino acids. CDR3 DNA sequence: TGTGCCAGCAGCGCTAGCGGGAGCCCCAACAATGAGCAGTTCTTC. Translation: CASSASGSPNNEQFF.